The clone carrying this TCR beta chain was counted many times. As yet, its antigen is unknown. These data belong to a study of identical twins. Broader study findings: Models came in too low on out-of-frame TCR alpha sharing in monozygotic twins. The more abundant beta clonotypes in cord blood had fewer insertions, and memory repertoires did not show this. Possibly, invariant MAIT and iNKT cells partly confounded zero-insertion analyses.

Template switching added a universal primer site; cDNA carried unique molecular identifiers. Using its own MiXCR run on the 5' RACE reads, TCRdb lists one record per CDR3 protein. This table holds nearly 900,000 distinct CDR3 sequences, more than 9% found once. The sample was also reused in another study, on yellow fever vaccine responses in identical twins.

This receptor was identified in a woman younger than 30 in good health. The sequenced sample was PBMCs.

CDR3 DNA sequence: TGTGCCAGCAGTTTAGACAGGGGCGAAAAACTGTTTTTT. Encoded protein: CASSLDRGEKLFF. The gene calls are TRBV12-3 or TRBV12-4 and TRBJ1-4; 7 nucleotides align to TRBD1. J was trimmed by 8 bases and V by 1 base; bases with no gene match: 1. The CDR3 contains 13 residues.